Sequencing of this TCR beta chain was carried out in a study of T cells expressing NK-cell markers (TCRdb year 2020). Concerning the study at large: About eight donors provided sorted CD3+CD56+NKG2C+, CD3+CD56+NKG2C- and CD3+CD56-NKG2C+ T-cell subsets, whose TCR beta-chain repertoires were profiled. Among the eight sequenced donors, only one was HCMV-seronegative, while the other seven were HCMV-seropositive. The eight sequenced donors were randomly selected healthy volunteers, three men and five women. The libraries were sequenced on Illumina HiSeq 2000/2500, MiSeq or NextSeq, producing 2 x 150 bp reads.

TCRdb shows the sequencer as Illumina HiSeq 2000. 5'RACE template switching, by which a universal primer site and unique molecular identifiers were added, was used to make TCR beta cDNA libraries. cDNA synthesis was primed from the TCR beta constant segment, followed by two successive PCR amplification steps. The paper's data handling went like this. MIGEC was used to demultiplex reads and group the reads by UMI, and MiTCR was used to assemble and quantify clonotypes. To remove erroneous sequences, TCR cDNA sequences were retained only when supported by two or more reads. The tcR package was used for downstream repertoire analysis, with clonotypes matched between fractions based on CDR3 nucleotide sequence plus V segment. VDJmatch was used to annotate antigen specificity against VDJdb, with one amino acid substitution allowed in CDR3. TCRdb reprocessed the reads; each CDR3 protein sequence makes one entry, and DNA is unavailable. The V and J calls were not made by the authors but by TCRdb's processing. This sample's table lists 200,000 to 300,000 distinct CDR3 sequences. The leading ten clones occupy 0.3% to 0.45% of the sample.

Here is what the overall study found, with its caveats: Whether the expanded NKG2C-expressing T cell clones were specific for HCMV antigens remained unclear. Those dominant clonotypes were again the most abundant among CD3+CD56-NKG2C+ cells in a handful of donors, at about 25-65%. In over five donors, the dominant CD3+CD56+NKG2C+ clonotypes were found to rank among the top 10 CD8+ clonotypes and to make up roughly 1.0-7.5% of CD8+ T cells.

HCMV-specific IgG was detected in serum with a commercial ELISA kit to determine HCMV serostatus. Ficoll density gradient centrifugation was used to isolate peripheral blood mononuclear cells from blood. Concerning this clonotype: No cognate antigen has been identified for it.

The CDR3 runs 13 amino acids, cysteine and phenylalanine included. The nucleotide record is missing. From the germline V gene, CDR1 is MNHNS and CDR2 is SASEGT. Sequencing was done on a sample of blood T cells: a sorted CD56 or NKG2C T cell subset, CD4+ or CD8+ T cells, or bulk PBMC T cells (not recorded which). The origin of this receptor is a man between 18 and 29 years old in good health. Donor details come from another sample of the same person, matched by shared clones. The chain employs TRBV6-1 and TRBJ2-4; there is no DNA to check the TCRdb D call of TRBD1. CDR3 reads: CASRHRDKNIQYF.